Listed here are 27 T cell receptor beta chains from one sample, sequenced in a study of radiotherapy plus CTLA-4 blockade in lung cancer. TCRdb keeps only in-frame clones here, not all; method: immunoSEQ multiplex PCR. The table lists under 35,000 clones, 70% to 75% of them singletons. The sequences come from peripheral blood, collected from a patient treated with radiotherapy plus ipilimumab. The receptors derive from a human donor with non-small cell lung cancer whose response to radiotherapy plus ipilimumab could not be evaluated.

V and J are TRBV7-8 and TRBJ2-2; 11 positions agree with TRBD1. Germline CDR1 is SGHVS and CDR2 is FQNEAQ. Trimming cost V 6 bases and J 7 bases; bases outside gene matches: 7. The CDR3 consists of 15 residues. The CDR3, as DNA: TGTGCCAGCAGACGGGACAGGGGGTACGGCGGGGAGCTGTTTTTT. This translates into CASRRDRGYGGELFF.

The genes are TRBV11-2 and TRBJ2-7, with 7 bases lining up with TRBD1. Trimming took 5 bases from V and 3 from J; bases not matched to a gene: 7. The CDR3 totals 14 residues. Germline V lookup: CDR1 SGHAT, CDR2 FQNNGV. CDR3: CASSPTAGGYEQYF. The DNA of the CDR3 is TGTGCCAGCAGCCCGACCGCAGGGGGCTACGAGCAGTACTTC.

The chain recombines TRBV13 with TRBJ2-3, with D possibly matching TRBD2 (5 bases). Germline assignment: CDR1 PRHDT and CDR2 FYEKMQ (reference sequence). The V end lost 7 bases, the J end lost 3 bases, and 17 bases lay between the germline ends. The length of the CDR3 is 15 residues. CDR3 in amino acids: CASTQGRVRTDTQYF. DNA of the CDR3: TGTGCCAGCACCCAAGGGAGAGTGCGTACAGATACGCAGTATTTT. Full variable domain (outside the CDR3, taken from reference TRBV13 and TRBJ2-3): AAGVIQSPRHLIKEKRETATLKCYPIPRHDTVYWYQQGPGQDPQFLISFYEKMQSDKGSIPDRFSAQQFSDYHSELNMSSLELGDSALYFCASTQGRVRTDTQYFGPGTRLTVL.

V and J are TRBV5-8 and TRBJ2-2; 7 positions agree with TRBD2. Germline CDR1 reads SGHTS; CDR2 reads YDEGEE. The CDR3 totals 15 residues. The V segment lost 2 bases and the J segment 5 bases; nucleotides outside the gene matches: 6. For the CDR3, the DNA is TGTGCCAGCAGCTTTTGGACTAGAGGGACCGGGGAGCTGTTTTTT. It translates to CASSFWTRGTGELFF.

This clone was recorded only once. The CDR3 nucleotides read TGTGCCAGCAGCGCGGACAGGAGCCCCTACGAGCAGTACTTC. Translating gives CASSADRSPYEQYF. The V call is TRBV5-4, the J call TRBJ2-7; 7 bases agree with TRBD1. Germline loops: CDR1 SGHNT, CDR2 YYREEE (reference sequence). CDR3 length: 14 amino acids. V lost 4 bases, J lost 2 bases, and 6 bases stayed unmatched.

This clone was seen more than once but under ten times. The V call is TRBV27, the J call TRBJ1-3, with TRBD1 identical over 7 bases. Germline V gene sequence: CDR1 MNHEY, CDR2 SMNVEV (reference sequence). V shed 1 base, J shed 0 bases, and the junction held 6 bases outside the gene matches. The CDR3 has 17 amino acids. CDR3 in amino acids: CASSLYGGGLSGNTIYF. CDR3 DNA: TGTGCCAGCAGTTTATATGGAGGGGGCCTCTCTGGAAACACCATATATTTT.

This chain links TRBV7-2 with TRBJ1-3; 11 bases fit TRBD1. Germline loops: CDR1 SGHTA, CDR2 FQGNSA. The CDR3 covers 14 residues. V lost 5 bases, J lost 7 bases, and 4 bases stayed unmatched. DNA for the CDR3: TGTGCCAGCAGCGGACAGGGGGCGCAGAACACCATATATTTT. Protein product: CASSGQGAQNTIYF.

Here the CDR3 DNA reads TGTGCCAGTACTCGAATCGGAGAAGGATCACCCCTCCACTTT. Translating it yields CASTRIGEGSPLHF. This chain joins TRBV19 and TRBJ1-6; D unclear. With 7 bases removed from V and 10 bases from J, the gap between germline ends came to 17 bases. Germline assignment: CDR1 LNHDA and CDR2 SQIVND (reference sequence). The CDR3 is made up of 14 amino acids.

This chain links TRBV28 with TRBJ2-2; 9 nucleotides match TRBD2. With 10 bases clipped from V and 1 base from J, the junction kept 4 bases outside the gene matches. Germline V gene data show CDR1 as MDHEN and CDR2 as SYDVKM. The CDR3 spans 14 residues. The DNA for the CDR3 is TGTGCCACTTCGACTAGCGGGAACACCGGGGAGCTGTTTTTT. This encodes CATSTSGNTGELFF.

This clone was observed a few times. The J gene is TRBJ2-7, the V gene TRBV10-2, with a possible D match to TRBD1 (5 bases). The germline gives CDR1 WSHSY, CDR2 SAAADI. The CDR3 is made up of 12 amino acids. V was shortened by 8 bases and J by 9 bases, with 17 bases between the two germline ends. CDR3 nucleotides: TGCGCCAGCTCCACAGGTCAACGACCGCAGTACTTC. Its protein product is CASSTGQRPQYF.

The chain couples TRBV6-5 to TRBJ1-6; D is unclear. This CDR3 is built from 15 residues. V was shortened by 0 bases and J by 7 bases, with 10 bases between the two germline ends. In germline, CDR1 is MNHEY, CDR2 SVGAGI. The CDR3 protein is CASSYSRVVNSPLHF. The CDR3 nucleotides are TGTGCCAGCAGTTACTCGCGAGTCGTGAATTCACCCCTCCACTTT.

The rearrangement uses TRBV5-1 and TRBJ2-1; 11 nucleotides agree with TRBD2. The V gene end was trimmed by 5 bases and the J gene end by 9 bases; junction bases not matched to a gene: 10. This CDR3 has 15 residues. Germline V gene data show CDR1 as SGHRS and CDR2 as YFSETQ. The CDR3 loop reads CASRVTSGSGGEQFF. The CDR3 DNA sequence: TGCGCCAGCAGGGTCACTAGCGGGAGTGGCGGTGAGCAGTTCTTC.

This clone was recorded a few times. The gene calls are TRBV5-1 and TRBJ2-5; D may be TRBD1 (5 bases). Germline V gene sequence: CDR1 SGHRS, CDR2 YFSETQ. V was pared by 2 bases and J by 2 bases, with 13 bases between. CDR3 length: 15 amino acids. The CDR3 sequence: CASSFRQPEQETQYF. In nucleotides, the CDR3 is TGCGCCAGCAGCTTTAGACAGCCAGAGCAAGAGACCCAGTACTTC.

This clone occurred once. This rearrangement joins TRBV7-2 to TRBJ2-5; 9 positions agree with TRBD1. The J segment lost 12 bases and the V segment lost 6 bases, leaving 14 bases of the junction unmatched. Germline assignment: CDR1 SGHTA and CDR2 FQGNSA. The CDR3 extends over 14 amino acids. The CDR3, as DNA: TGTGCCAGCAGTGCCGGGGGTTCCCGGGACAGGGAGTACTTC. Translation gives CASSAGGSRDREYF.

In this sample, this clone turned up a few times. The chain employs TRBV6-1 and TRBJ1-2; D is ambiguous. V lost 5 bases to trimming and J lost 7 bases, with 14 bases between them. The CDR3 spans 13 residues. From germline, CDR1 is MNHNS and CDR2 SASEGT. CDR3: CASSRGSLSGYTF. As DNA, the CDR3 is TGTGCCAGCAGTCGAGGGAGTCTCTCTGGCTACACCTTC.

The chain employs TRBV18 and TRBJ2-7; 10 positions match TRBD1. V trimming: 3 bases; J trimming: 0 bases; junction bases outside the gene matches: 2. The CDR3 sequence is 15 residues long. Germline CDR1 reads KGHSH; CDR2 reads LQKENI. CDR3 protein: CASSPGQGSSYEQYF. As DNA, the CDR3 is TGTGCCAGCTCACCGGGACAGGGGAGCTCCTACGAGCAGTACTTC.

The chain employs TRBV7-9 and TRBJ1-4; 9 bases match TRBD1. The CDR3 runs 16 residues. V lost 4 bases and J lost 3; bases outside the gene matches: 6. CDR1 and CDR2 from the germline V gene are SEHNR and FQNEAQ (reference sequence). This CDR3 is CASSSSDRGPNEKLFF. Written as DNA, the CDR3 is TGTGCCAGCAGCTCATCGGACAGGGGCCCTAATGAAAAACTGTTTTTT.

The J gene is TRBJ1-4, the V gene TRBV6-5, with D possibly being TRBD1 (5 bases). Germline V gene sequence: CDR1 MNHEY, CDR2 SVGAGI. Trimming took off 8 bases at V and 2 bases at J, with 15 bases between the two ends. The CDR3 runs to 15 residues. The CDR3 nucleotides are TGTGCCAGCCGATCTTGGGGGGGGACTAATGAAAAACTGTTTTTT. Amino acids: CASRSWGGTNEKLFF.

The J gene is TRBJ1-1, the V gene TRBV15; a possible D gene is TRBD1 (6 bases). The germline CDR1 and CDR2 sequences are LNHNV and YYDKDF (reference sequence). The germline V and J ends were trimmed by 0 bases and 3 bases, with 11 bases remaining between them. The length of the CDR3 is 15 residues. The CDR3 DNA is TGTGCCACCAGCAGAGATTATGCAGGGGACACTGAAGCTTTCTTT. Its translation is CATSRDYAGDTEAFF.

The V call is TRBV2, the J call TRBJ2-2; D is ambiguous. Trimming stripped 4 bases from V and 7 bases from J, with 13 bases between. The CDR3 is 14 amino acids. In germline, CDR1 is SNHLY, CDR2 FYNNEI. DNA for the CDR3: TGTGCCAGCAGTGGCCCTGGTGGGCGCGGGGAGCTGTTTTTT. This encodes CASSGPGGRGELFF.

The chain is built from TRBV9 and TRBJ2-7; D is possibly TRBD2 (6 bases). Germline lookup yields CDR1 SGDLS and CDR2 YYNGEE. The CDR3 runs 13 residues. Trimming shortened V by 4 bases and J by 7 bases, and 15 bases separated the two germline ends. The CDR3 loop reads CASSRTQAGEQYF. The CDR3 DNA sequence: TGTGCCAGCAGCCGGACACAGGCGGGGGAGCAGTACTTC.

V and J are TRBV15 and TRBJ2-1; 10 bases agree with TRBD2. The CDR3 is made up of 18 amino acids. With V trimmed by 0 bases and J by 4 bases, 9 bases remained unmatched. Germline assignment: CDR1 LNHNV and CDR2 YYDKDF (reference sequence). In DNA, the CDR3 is TGTGCCACCAGCAGAGATCTTTCAGCGGGGGGGTTTTACAATGAGCAGTTCTTC. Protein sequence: CATSRDLSAGGFYNEQFF.

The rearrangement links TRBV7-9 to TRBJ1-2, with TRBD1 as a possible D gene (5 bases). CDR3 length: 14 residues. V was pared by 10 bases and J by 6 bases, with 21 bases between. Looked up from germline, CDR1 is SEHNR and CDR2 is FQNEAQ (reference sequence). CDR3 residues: CAIPQRSGGDGYTF. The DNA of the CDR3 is TGTGCCATACCGCAGAGGTCCGGGGGAGATGGCTACACCTTC.

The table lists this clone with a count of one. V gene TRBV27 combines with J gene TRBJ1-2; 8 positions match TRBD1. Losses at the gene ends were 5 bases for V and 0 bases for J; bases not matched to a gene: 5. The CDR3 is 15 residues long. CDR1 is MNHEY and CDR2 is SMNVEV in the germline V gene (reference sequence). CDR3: CASSTRDRSNYGYTF. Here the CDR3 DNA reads TGTGCCAGCAGTACCCGGGACAGGTCTAACTATGGCTACACCTTC.

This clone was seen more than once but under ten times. The CDR3 coding sequence is TGTGCCAGCACGAGCGCAAATCACGAGCAGTACTTC. Protein sequence: CASTSANHEQYF. The chain is built from TRBV28 and TRBJ2-7, with no clear D. Trimming took 7 bases from V and 5 from J, leaving 12 bases between them. The germline CDR1 and CDR2 sequences are MDHEN and SYDVKM. CDR3 length equals 12 residues.

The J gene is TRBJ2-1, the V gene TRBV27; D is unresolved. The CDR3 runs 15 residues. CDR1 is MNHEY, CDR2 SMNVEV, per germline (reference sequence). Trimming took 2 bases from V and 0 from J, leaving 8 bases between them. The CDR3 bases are TGTGCCAGCAGTTTAGACATCTACTCCTACAATGAGCAGTTCTTC. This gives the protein CASSLDIYSYNEQFF.

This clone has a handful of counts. CDR3 sequence reads: CASSLGVGGSTDTQYF. CDR3 nucleotides: TGCGCCAGCAGCTTGGGGGTTGGCGGGAGCACAGATACGCAGTATTTT. J is TRBJ2-3 and V is TRBV5-1, with D possibly being TRBD2 (5 bases). CDR1 is SGHRS, CDR2 YFSETQ, per germline. Trimming shortened V by 0 bases and J by 0 bases, and 11 bases separated the two germline ends. This CDR3 has 16 amino acids.